The 13 T cell receptor beta chains below were found in one sample sequenced in a study of blood T cell repertoires in COVID-19. TCRdb's table, derived via immunoSEQ multiplex PCR, lists solely in-frame clones and lacks some. The profile covers roughly 14,000 clones, with 87% appearing a single time and more than 25% taken by the ten largest. Specimen: peripheral blood. The receptors shown here come from a human donor in a cohort sampled during active COVID-19.

V is TRBV25-1 and J is TRBJ1-1, with unresolved D. The CDR3 extends over 15 amino acids. Between the trimmed V and J ends, which lost 6 bases and 2 bases, there was a span of 16 bases. Germline V CDR1 and CDR2: MGHDK, SYGVNS. The CDR3, as DNA: TGTGCCAGCAGGCCCCTCCGGGAGGTTAACACTGAAGCTTTCTTT. Residues: CASRPLREVNTEAFF. Complete variable domain (other parts from reference TRBV25-1 and TRBJ1-1): EADIYQTPRYLVIGTGKKITLECSQTMGHDKMYWYQQDPGMELHLIHYSYGVNSTEKGDLSSESTVSRIRTEHFPLTLESARPSHTSQYLCASRPLREVNTEAFFGQGTRLTVV.

In its sample, this clone was seen once. J is TRBJ2-3 and V is TRBV2, with 9 nucleotides matching TRBD1. The CDR3 length is 16 residues. Germline values: CDR1 SNHLY, CDR2 FYNNEI. The trim removed 3 bases at V and 4 bases at J, leaving 8 bases unmatched. The CDR3 sequence is CASSDLRDRVSDTQYF. The CDR3 nucleotides are TGTGCCAGCAGTGACCTCCGGGACAGGGTTTCAGATACGCAGTATTTT.

The CDR3 region is CATSDAEQGDNQPQHF. DNA for the CDR3: TGTGCCACCAGTGATGCAGAACAGGGGGACAATCAGCCCCAGCATTTT. V is TRBV24-1 and J is TRBJ1-5; 8 bases agree with TRBD1. Per the germline V gene, CDR1 is KGHDR and CDR2 is SFDVKD. V was pared by 3 bases and J by 3 bases, with 6 bases of the junction left unmatched. The CDR3 spans 16 residues.

The rearrangement uses TRBV3-1 (or the pseudogene TRBV3-2) and TRBJ2-7; D is possibly TRBD2 (5 bases). Per the germline V gene, CDR1 is LGHDT and CDR2 is YNNKEL (reference sequence). The CDR3 length is 14 residues. V was cut by 5 bases and J by 3 bases, with 14 bases left in between. The CDR3 nucleotides read TGTGCCAGCAGCAATTACACTAGTGGCTACGAGCAGTACTTC. Translation gives CASSNYTSGYEQYF.

The sample holds one count of this clone. CDR3 nucleotides: TGTGCCAGCAGCTTAGTGGCGGCCGGCTTCAACTACGAGCAGTACTTC. Translation gives CASSLVAAGFNYEQYF. The chain employs TRBV7-8 and TRBJ2-7, with unresolved D. This CDR3 spans 16 amino acids. V was shortened by 1 base and J by 3 bases, with 16 bases between the two germline ends. Germline-derived CDR1 and CDR2 are SGHVS and FQNEAQ.

The chain recombines TRBV2 with TRBJ2-1, with D unresolved. The CDR3 is 12 residues long. From germline, CDR1 is SNHLY and CDR2 FYNNEI. Trimming cost V 3 bases and J 9 bases, with 9 bases left between them. Here the CDR3 reads CASSDWRSEQFF. The CDR3 DNA follows: TGTGCCAGCAGTGATTGGCGGAGTGAGCAGTTCTTC.

This clone was seen once. This chain uses TRBV7-8 with TRBJ1-4; D is unclear. This CDR3 spans 17 amino acids. Germline assignment: CDR1 SGHVS and CDR2 FQNEAQ. V was shortened by 4 bases and J by 6 bases, with 21 bases between the two germline ends. The CDR3 protein is CASSSEGTYPNYEKLFF. CDR3 coding DNA: TGTGCCAGCAGCTCAGAGGGTACATACCCGAATTATGAAAAACTGTTTTTT.

The chain links TRBV5-4 to TRBJ2-7, with 7 bases identical to TRBD2. Germline values: CDR1 SGHNT, CDR2 YYREEE (reference sequence). V lost 0 bases to trimming and J lost 3 bases; unmatched junction nucleotides: 6. The CDR3 runs to 15 residues. The CDR3 sequence: CASSLGGGSIYEQYF. The CDR3 nucleotides are TGTGCCAGCAGCTTGGGGGGCGGGAGCATCTACGAGCAGTACTTC.

The gene calls are TRBV4-2 and TRBJ1-3; 9 positions agree with TRBD1. Germline V lookup: CDR1 LGHNA, CDR2 YNFKEQ. The V gene end was trimmed by 2 bases and the J gene end by 4 bases; junction bases not matched to a gene: 12. The CDR3 length is 18 residues. CDR3 in DNA: TGTGCCAGCAGCCAAACGGGACAGGGTTTTTTGGGAGGAAACACCATATATTTT. Residues: CASSQTGQGFLGGNTIYF.

The chain links TRBV28 to TRBJ2-7, with TRBD1 matching over 7 bases. The junction had 10 bases not matched to a gene; V was cut back by 6 bases and J by 2 bases. The germline CDR1 and CDR2 sequences are MDHEN and SYDVKM. This CDR3 has 15 amino acids. CDR3 protein: CASRSTGDGPYEQYF. The CDR3 DNA is TGTGCCAGCAGGTCCACAGGGGACGGGCCCTACGAGCAGTACTTC. Drawing the rest from reference TRBV28 and TRBJ2-7, the complete variable domain is DVKVTQSSRYLVKRTGEKVFLECVQDMDHENMFWYRQDPGLGLRLIYFSYDVKMKEKGDIPEGYSVSREKKERFSLILESASTNQTSMYLCASRSTGDGPYEQYFGPGTRLTVT.

The rearrangement links TRBV5-1 to TRBJ1-6, with no clear D. From germline, CDR1 is SGHRS and CDR2 YFSETQ. V was cut by 4 bases and J by 3 bases, with 17 bases left in between. This CDR3 has 17 amino acids. The CDR3 region has the DNA TGCGCCAGCAGCGTCAACGGGAGGCCGAGCTATAATTCACCCCTCCACTTT. This codes for CASSVNGRPSYNSPLHF.

The rearrangement joins TRBV15 to TRBJ1-2; weak D call: TRBD1 (5 bases). The CDR3 extends over 13 amino acids. CDR1 LNHNV and CDR2 YYDKDF come from the germline V gene (reference sequence). Trimming removed 3 bases from V and 6 bases from J, with 11 bases in between. The CDR3 DNA sequence: TGTGCCACCAGCAGGGGAGGGGTGGATGGCTACACCTTC. This translates into CATSRGGVDGYTF.

V is TRBV7-2 and J is TRBJ1-2; 9 nucleotides agree with TRBD1. The CDR3 sequence is 15 residues long. Germline V gene lookup returns CDR1 SGHTA and CDR2 FQGNSA. The trim removed 3 bases at V and 4 bases at J, leaving 6 bases unmatched. The CDR3 DNA reads TGTGCCAGCAGCTTCCGGGACAGGGTGGTCTATGGCTACACCTTC. This encodes CASSFRDRVVYGYTF.